A single sample is the source of the 28 T cell receptor beta chains below, sequenced in a study of blood T cells in healthy people across ages. The use of a sample-barcoded 5' primer and a J-beta primer mix characterized a second PCR of roughly 7 to 11 cycles. MiXCR was run by TCRdb on the 5' RACE reads, yielding one entry per CDR3 protein. The repertoire holds 800,000 or so distinct CDR3 sequences, about 42% seen once, with about a sixth in the top ten. The sequencing sample was made of blood. These receptors were collected from a man older than 75 in good health.

The chain has TRBV10-3 and TRBJ2-3, with 7 bases fitting TRBD2. The CDR3 spans 12 residues. V shed 8 bases and J 4 bases; nucleotides not matched to a gene: 3. Germline V lookup: CDR1 ENHRY, CDR2 SYGVKD. The CDR3 region is CAIGGGADTQYF. The CDR3 region has the DNA TGTGCCATCGGTGGGGGGGCAGATACGCAGTATTTT.

This clonotype has a handful of counts. This sequence joins TRBV12-3 or TRBV12-4 and TRBJ2-4; possibly TRBD1 for D (5 bases). The assigned J gene may be wrong: the sequence end matches TRBJ2-7 better. This CDR3 has 15 residues. The CDR3 sequence: CASSFQAGISYEQYF. The CDR3, as DNA: TGTGCCAGCAGTTTTCAGGCAGGGATCTCCTACGAGCAGTACTTC.

The rearrangement uses TRBV6-6 and TRBJ2-7, with TRBD1 identical over 9 bases. Germline loops: CDR1 MNHNY, CDR2 SVGAGI (reference sequence). The ends lost 5 bases at V and 6 bases at J; junction bases unmatched: 17. CDR3 length: 17 residues. The CDR3: CASSRSTGGALVGEQYF. The CDR3 region has the DNA TGTGCCAGCAGTCGCTCCACAGGGGGCGCGTTAGTAGGCGAGCAGTACTTC.

Ten or more counts support this clonotype. The rearrangement uses TRBV15 and TRBJ2-3, with 9 bases identical to TRBD1. The ends lost 5 bases at V and 4 bases at J; junction bases unmatched: 10. Germline lookup yields CDR1 LNHNV and CDR2 YYDKDF (reference sequence). The CDR3 has 16 amino acids. CDR3: CATSPGTGSLADTQYF. In DNA form, the CDR3 reads TGTGCCACCAGCCCCGGGACAGGGTCTCTGGCAGATACGCAGTATTTT.

This clonotype was recorded a few times. The chain has TRBV7-2 and TRBJ2-1; tentatively, D is TRBD1 or TRBD2 (5 bases each). The CDR3 contains 14 residues. CDR1 is SGHTA and CDR2 is FQGNSA in the germline V gene. The V gene lost 0 bases and the J gene lost 7 bases, with 10 bases spanning the gap. DNA for the CDR3: TGTGCCAGCAGCTTAGCGGTGGGACGGAATGAGCAGTTCTTC. Protein sequence: CASSLAVGRNEQFF.

The sample holds many counts of this clonotype. The CDR3 loop is CSARAVIKAGELFF. The CDR3 region has the DNA TGCAGTGCTAGAGCGGTCATCAAGGCTGGGGAACTGTTTTTT. J is TRBJ1-4 and V is TRBV20-1, with D unclear. In germline, CDR1 is DFQATT, CDR2 SNEGSKA (reference sequence). V lost 1 base and J lost 12, with 18 bases in between. The CDR3 consists of 14 residues.

There are a few counts of this clonotype. This rearrangement joins TRBV12-3 or TRBV12-4 to TRBJ2-4, with D hard to call. CDR3 length equals 14 residues. Trimming pared 3 bases from V and 0 bases from J, leaving 6 bases between. The CDR3 region has the DNA TGTGCCAGCAGTTTCCTCATAGCCAAAAACATTCAGTACTTC. Its protein product is CASSFLIAKNIQYF.

This clonotype was seen only once. The rearrangement uses TRBV29-1 and TRBJ2-2; 7 bases map to TRBD2. The germline V gene encodes CDR1 SQVTM and CDR2 ANQGSEA. The V and J ends lost 0 bases and 11 bases, in that order; junction bases with no gene match: 3. The CDR3 loop spans 12 amino acids. For the CDR3, the DNA is TGCAGCGTTGAAGATGGGGGGGGTGAGCTGTTTTTT. Translation gives CSVEDGGGELFF.

This rearrangement joins TRBV6-2 or TRBV6-3 to TRBJ1-1; TRBD1 matches 7 bases. Germline-derived CDR1 and CDR2 are MNHEY and SVGEGT. V trimming: 6 bases; J trimming: 5 bases; junction bases outside the gene matches: 9. The length of the CDR3 is 14 residues. CDR3 in amino acids: CASRIQGLTTEAFF. CDR3 in DNA: TGTGCCAGCAGAATACAGGGGCTGACTACTGAAGCTTTCTTT.

In its sample, this clonotype was seen many times. The V gene is TRBV15, the J gene TRBJ2-3, with 12 bases that match TRBD2. The CDR3 consists of 16 residues. J gave up 5 bases and V 2 bases, and 5 bases lay outside the gene matches. Germline loops: CDR1 LNHNV, CDR2 YYDKDF (reference sequence). The CDR3 DNA reads as TGTGCCACCAGCAGACCCCTAGCGGGAGGGGTAGATACGCAGTATTTT. Translated: CATSRPLAGGVDTQYF.

CDR3 bases: TGTGCCAGCACCGCGGGACAGGGGAGCACAGATACGCAGTATTTT. Amino acids: CASTAGQGSTDTQYF. The chain is built from TRBV6-2 or TRBV6-3 and TRBJ2-3; 10 bases are a match to TRBD1. The junction had 4 bases not matched to a gene; V was cut back by 7 bases and J by 0 bases. Germline V CDR1 and CDR2: MNHEY, SVGEGT. This CDR3 has 15 residues.

The sample holds a few counts of this clonotype. The chain couples TRBV7-9 to TRBJ2-7; TRBD1 aligns across 9 bases. Germline V lookup: CDR1 SEHNR, CDR2 FQNEAQ (reference sequence). The CDR3 totals 13 residues. V shed 8 bases and J 2 bases; nucleotides not matched to a gene: 4. CDR3 sequence (DNA): TGTGCCAGCTATAGGACAGGGGCCTACGAGCAGTACTTC. The encoded protein is CASYRTGAYEQYF. Supplemented by reference TRBV7-9 and TRBJ2-7, the full variable domain reads DTGVSQNPRHKITKRGQNVTFRCDPISEHNRLYWYRQTLGQGPEFLTYFQNEAQLEKSRLLSDRFSAERPKGSFSTLEIQRTEQGDSAMYLCASYRTGAYEQYFGPGTRLTVT.

The gene calls are TRBV4-3 and TRBJ2-1; 10 positions match TRBD2. The CDR3 runs 15 residues. Germline lookup yields CDR1 LGHNA and CDR2 YSLEER. V dropped 1 base and J dropped 6; count of bases not matched to a gene: 3. The CDR3 sequence is CASSQVGLAVNEQFF. The DNA for the CDR3 is TGCGCCAGCAGCCAAGTCGGACTAGCGGTCAATGAGCAGTTCTTC.

The rearrangement joins TRBV12-5 to TRBJ2-7; 8 bases agree with TRBD2. Germline V gene lookup returns CDR1 LGHNT and CDR2 FRNRAP. The CDR3 is 16 residues long. After removal of 1 base from V and 5 bases from J, the junction contained 10 bases not matched to a gene. The CDR3 sequence is CASGLGGSGSRDEQYF. The CDR3 region has the DNA TGTGCTAGTGGTTTGGGCGGGAGCGGGAGTAGGGACGAGCAGTACTTC.

The chain employs TRBV12-3 or TRBV12-4 and TRBJ2-3; possibly TRBD1 or TRBD2 for D (6 bases each). V lost 7 bases, J lost 2 bases, and 16 bases lay in between. The CDR3 is 15 residues long. CDR3 sequence reads: CASTSGVAVTDTQYF. In DNA form, the CDR3 reads TGTGCCAGCACTTCAGGGGTAGCGGTCACAGATACGCAGTATTTT.

The rearrangement joins TRBV5-1 to TRBJ2-1; 11 bases line up with TRBD2. The CDR3 is 15 residues long. Germline trimming cut 9 bases from V and 5 bases from J; bases unmatched to any gene: 10. CDR1 and CDR2 (germline): SGHRS, YFSETQ. The CDR3 region has the DNA TGCGCCACCGCGCGGGGACTAGCGGAGAACAATGAGCAGTTCTTC. Its protein is CATARGLAENNEQFF.

A word on this clonotype: Germline is not matched at one junction end, which may reflect a read error. This chain joins TRBV7-8 and TRBJ2-1; TRBD1 matches at 9 bases. Germline V lookup: CDR1 SGHVS, CDR2 FQNEAQ. The CDR3 totals 18 residues. The DNA for the CDR3 is TGTGCCAGCAGCTTCGACAGGGGGGGACTGCCGGTCTACAATAAGCAGTTCTTC. It is translated as CASSFDRGGLPVYNKQFF.

This clonotype was detected a few times. The chain recombines TRBV27 with TRBJ1-6; D uncertain. Germline values: CDR1 MNHEY, CDR2 SMNVEV (reference sequence). The CDR3 sequence is 17 residues long. V was clipped by 2 bases and J by 0 bases, with 11 bases between them. CDR3 sequence reads: CASSLEHPSSYNSPLHF. The CDR3 DNA reads as TGTGCCAGCAGTTTAGAACACCCGAGCTCCTATAATTCACCCCTCCACTTT.

This chain links TRBV25-1 with TRBJ2-7; 10 bases line up with TRBD1. This CDR3 has 13 residues. Germline V gene sequence: CDR1 MGHDK, CDR2 SYGVNS. V trimming: 7 bases; J trimming: 4 bases; junction bases outside the gene matches: 4. The CDR3 DNA reads TGTGCCAGCAACCGGGACAGGGGATACGAGCAGTACTTC. Translation: CASNRDRGYEQYF.

This sequence joins TRBV7-2 and TRBJ2-1; TRBD2 agrees at 13 bases. With V trimmed by 5 bases and J by 2 bases, 9 bases remained unmatched. The CDR3 is 18 residues long. The germline V gene encodes CDR1 SGHTA and CDR2 FQGNSA. CDR3 in DNA: TGTGCCAGCAGCCCGGGACTAGCGGGACTAGGTACCTACAATGAGCAGTTCTTC. Encoded protein: CASSPGLAGLGTYNEQFF.

This clonotype was picked up a small number of times. CDR3 in DNA: TGCGCCAGCAGCGACGGAGCCTACAATGAGCAGTTCTTC. Amino acid sequence: CASSDGAYNEQFF. The J gene is TRBJ2-1, the V gene TRBV5-1; no definite D call. In germline, CDR1 is SGHRS, CDR2 YFSETQ. The CDR3 is made up of 13 amino acids. V was shortened by 4 bases and J by 2 bases, with 7 bases between the two germline ends.

V is TRBV10-3 and J is TRBJ1-2, with 8 nucleotides matching TRBD1. Trimming removed 6 bases from V and 5 bases from J; junction bases left unmatched: 8. Germline CDR1 and CDR2: ENHRY and SYGVKD. The CDR3 loop spans 14 amino acids. Here the CDR3 reads CAIRIGTGDYGYTF. CDR3 nucleotides: TGTGCCATCAGGATAGGGACAGGCGATTATGGCTACACCTTC.

In its sample, this clonotype was seen a few times. This chain connects TRBV5-1 to TRBJ2-5, with 8 bases fitting TRBD1. Germline V gene data show CDR1 as SGHRS and CDR2 as YFSETQ. This CDR3 is 15 amino acids long. Germline trimming cut 2 bases from V and 4 bases from J; bases unmatched to any gene: 7. CDR3 sequence reads: CASSLEGTGRETQYF. CDR3 coding DNA: TGCGCCAGCAGCTTAGAAGGGACAGGTCGAGAGACCCAGTACTTC.

The V gene is TRBV6-5, the J gene TRBJ1-5; a possible D gene is TRBD1 (5 bases). CDR3 size: 12 residues. Germline V gene lookup returns CDR1 MNHEY and CDR2 SVGAGI. V lost 0 bases, J lost 12 bases, and 9 bases lay in between. The CDR3: CASSYSGVDQHF. In DNA, the CDR3 is TGTGCCAGCAGTTACTCAGGGGTTGACCAGCATTTT.

The rearrangement links TRBV20-1 to TRBJ2-7, with D possibly matching TRBD2 (5 bases). The germline V and J ends were trimmed by 3 bases and 0 bases, with 9 bases remaining between them. This CDR3 is built from 13 residues. Germline V lookup: CDR1 DFQATT, CDR2 SNEGSKA (reference sequence). CDR3 DNA: TGCAGTGCTAGTTCGGGGATCTCCTACGAGCAGTACTTC. Amino acid sequence: CSASSGISYEQYF.

There are many counts of this clonotype. V gene TRBV20-1 combines with J gene TRBJ2-7; 9 nucleotides match TRBD2. The germline gives CDR1 DFQATT, CDR2 SNEGSKA (reference sequence). CDR3 size: 14 residues. J gave up 5 bases and V 1 base, and 6 bases lay outside the gene matches. The CDR3 is CSARALAGPDEQYF. The CDR3, as DNA: TGCAGTGCTAGAGCCCTAGCGGGACCTGACGAGCAGTACTTC.

This clonotype was observed a handful of times. The rearrangement links TRBV28 to TRBJ2-7, with D possibly TRBD1 on 6 matching bases. CDR1 MDHEN and CDR2 SYDVKM come from the germline V gene. The CDR3 loop spans 12 amino acids. The ends were cut back, 6 bases at V and 4 bases at J, with 10 bases in the middle. CDR3 sequence reads: CASRSRGYEQYF. CDR3 nucleotides: TGTGCCAGCAGATCCAGGGGTTACGAGCAGTACTTC.

V gene TRBV20-1 combines with J gene TRBJ2-4, with TRBD2 as a possible D gene (5 bases). V dropped 8 bases and J dropped 0 bases, with 20 bases sitting between them. The CDR3 loop spans 16 amino acids. Germline CDR1 is DFQATT and CDR2 is SNEGSKA (reference sequence). The CDR3 DNA reads as TGCAGTACAAGAGGGCGGAATAGACTAGCCAAAAACATTCAGTACTTC. Protein sequence: CSTRGRNRLAKNIQYF.